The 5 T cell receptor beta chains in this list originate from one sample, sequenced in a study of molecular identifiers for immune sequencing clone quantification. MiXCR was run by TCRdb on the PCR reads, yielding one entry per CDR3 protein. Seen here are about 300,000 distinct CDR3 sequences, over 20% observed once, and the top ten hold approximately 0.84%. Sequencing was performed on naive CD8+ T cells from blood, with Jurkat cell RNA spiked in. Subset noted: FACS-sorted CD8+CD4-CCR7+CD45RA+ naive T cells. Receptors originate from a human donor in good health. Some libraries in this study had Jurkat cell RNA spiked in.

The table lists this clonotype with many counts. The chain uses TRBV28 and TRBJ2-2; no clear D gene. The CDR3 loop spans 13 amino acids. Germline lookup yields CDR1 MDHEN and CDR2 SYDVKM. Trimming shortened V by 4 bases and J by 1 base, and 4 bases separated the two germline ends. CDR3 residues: CASSYRNTGELFF. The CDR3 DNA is TGTGCCAGCAGTTACAGGAACACCGGGGAGCTGTTTTTT.

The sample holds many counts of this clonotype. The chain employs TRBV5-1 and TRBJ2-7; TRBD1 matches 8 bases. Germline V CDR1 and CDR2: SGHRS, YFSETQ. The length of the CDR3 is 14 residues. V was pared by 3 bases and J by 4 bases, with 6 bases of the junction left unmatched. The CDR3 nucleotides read TGCGCCAGCAGCTCATCAGGGGGCGTATACGAGCAGTACTTC. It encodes CASSSSGGVYEQYF.

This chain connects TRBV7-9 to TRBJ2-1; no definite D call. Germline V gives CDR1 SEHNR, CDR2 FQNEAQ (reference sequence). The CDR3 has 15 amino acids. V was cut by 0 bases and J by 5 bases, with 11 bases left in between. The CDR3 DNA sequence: TGTGCCAGCAGCTTAGCGGGGTGGGCCCACAATGAGCAGTTCTTC. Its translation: CASSLAGWAHNEQFF.

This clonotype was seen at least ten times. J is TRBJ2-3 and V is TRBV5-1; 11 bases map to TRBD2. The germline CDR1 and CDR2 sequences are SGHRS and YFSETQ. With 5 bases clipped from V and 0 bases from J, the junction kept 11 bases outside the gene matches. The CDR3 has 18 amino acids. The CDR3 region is CASSAGTSGDPSTDTQYF. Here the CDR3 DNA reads TGCGCCAGCAGTGCCGGGACTAGCGGTGACCCTAGCACAGATACGCAGTATTTT.

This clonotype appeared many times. The CDR3 DNA sequence: TGTGCCAGCAGTGAATCGAGAGGGGCTCAGCCCCAGCATTTT. It yields the protein CASSESRGAQPQHF. The rearrangement links TRBV25-1 to TRBJ1-5; TRBD1 might be the D (5 bases). This CDR3 contains 14 residues. The V gene lost 1 base and the J gene lost 6 bases, with 10 bases spanning the gap. Per germline, CDR1 MGHDK and CDR2 SYGVNS.